A selection of T cell receptor beta chains follows, all from one sample in a study of immune evolution from preneoplasia to lung adenocarcinoma. Sequenced by immunoSEQ multiplex PCR; TCRdb stores in-frame clones only, minus some. The sample includes around 16,000 clones, around 88% seen only once; the top ten take 2.5% to 3%. The sequenced material came from FFPE invasive lung adenocarcinoma tissue. Source of these receptors: a person between 70 and 80 years old with invasive lung adenocarcinoma. CDR3s include the opening cysteine and the closing phenylalanine or tryptophan. Fields, in order: D gene, V gene, clone size, J gene, CDR3 protein, CDR3 DNA. The D gene is left open where the match is weak. Rows may omit the clone size; those that give it use once, few, many or a size class.

D gene: TRBD1; V gene: TRBV6-1; clone size: .; J gene: TRBJ1-2; CDR3 protein: CASSKTGDYGYTF; CDR3 DNA: TGTGCCAGCAGCAAGACAGGGGACTATGGCTACACCTTC
D gene: TRBD1; V gene: TRBV18; clone size: .; J gene: TRBJ2-1; CDR3 protein: CASSPVTGTGGNEQFF; CDR3 DNA: TGTGCCAGCTCACCCGTGACCGGGACAGGGGGCAATGAGCAGTTCTTC
D gene: TRBD2; V gene: TRBV11-3; clone size: .; J gene: TRBJ2-5; CDR3 protein: CASSLVRLAGAETQYF; CDR3 DNA: TGTGCCAGCAGCTTAGTACGGCTAGCGGGGGCGGAGACCCAGTACTTC
D gene: TRBD2; V gene: TRBV28; clone size: .; J gene: TRBJ2-7; CDR3 protein: CASSFAGVYEQYF; CDR3 DNA: TGTGCCAGCAGCTTCGCGGGAGTTTACGAGCAGTACTTC
D gene: .; V gene: TRBV7-3; clone size: .; J gene: TRBJ2-1; CDR3 protein: CASSESGSTNEQFF; CDR3 DNA: TGTGCCAGCAGCGAGAGCGGCTCGACGAATGAGCAGTTCTTC
D gene: .; V gene: TRBV29-1; clone size: .; J gene: TRBJ1-1; CDR3 protein: CSVDEGNMNTEAFF; CDR3 DNA: TGCAGCGTTGATGAGGGCAACATGAACACTGAAGCTTTCTTT
D gene: .; V gene: TRBV7-8; clone size: once; J gene: TRBJ2-1; CDR3 protein: CASSLAGNNEQFF; CDR3 DNA: TGTGCCAGCAGCTTAGCGGGGAACAATGAGCAGTTCTTC
D gene: .; V gene: TRBV5-4; clone size: once; J gene: TRBJ2-3; CDR3 protein: CASSLASGSTDTQYF; CDR3 DNA: TGTGCCAGCAGCTTGGCCAGCGGTAGCACAGATACGCAGTATTTT
D gene: TRBD2; V gene: TRBV15; clone size: .; J gene: TRBJ2-1; CDR3 protein: CATSRDPAGGPYNEQFF; CDR3 DNA: TGTGCCACCAGCAGAGATCCAGCGGGAGGACCCTACAATGAGCAGTTCTTC
D gene: TRBD1; V gene: TRBV6-1; clone size: .; J gene: TRBJ2-5; CDR3 protein: CASSVRDREIQETQYF; CDR3 DNA: TGTGCCAGCAGTGTAAGGGACAGGGAGATCCAAGAGACCCAGTACTTC
D gene: TRBD2; V gene: TRBV11-3; clone size: .; J gene: TRBJ2-1; CDR3 protein: CASSSGTSGWQFF; CDR3 DNA: TGTGCCAGCAGCTCCGGGACTAGCGGTTGGCAGTTCTTC
D gene: TRBD2; V gene: TRBV19; clone size: .; J gene: TRBJ2-3; CDR3 protein: CASNRGLAGTPSTDTQYF; CDR3 DNA: TGTGCCAGCAACCGGGGACTAGCGGGGACACCCAGCACAGATACGCAGTATTTT
D gene: TRBD2; V gene: TRBV11-1; clone size: .; J gene: TRBJ2-1; CDR3 protein: CASSYPERGDNEQFF; CDR3 DNA: TGTGCCAGCAGCTACCCCGAGCGGGGGGACAATGAGCAGTTCTTC
D gene: .; V gene: TRBV19; clone size: few; J gene: TRBJ1-5; CDR3 protein: CATVAGFRSNQPQHF; CDR3 DNA: TGTGCCACCGTGGCAGGGTTTAGGAGCAATCAGCCCCAGCATTTT
D gene: .; V gene: TRBV28; clone size: .; J gene: TRBJ1-2; CDR3 protein: CASTAGQGFGYTF; CDR3 DNA: TGTGCCAGCACCGCGGGGCAGGGCTTTGGCTACACCTTC
D gene: .; V gene: TRBV29-1; clone size: .; J gene: TRBJ2-7; CDR3 protein: CSVEGSGYTEQYF; CDR3 DNA: TGCAGCGTTGAAGGGTCCGGGTATACCGAGCAGTACTTC
D gene: .; V gene: TRBV4-1; clone size: .; J gene: TRBJ2-7; CDR3 protein: CASSPRDSRTYEQYF; CDR3 DNA: TGCGCCAGCAGCCCCCGGGACTCCCGCACTTACGAGCAGTACTTC
D gene: .; V gene: TRBV30; clone size: .; J gene: TRBJ1-2; CDR3 protein: CAWSVMGGYTF; CDR3 DNA: TGTGCCTGGAGTGTAATGGGGGGCTACACCTTC
D gene: .; V gene: TRBV10-3; clone size: once; J gene: TRBJ1-2; CDR3 protein: CAISEGQQNYGYTF; CDR3 DNA: TGTGCCATCAGTGAAGGACAGCAGAACTATGGCTACACCTTC
D gene: .; V gene: TRBV25-1; clone size: .; J gene: TRBJ2-5; CDR3 protein: CASSPDRLGESETQYF; CDR3 DNA: TGTGCCAGCAGCCCCGACCGTCTGGGGGAATCAGAGACCCAGTACTTC
D gene: TRBD1; V gene: TRBV6-1; clone size: .; J gene: TRBJ1-5; CDR3 protein: CASSEAPPTGQGGQPQHF; CDR3 DNA: TGTGCCAGCAGTGAAGCGCCCCCTACCGGACAGGGCGGACAGCCCCAGCATTTT
D gene: .; V gene: TRBV6-1; clone size: .; J gene: TRBJ1-1; CDR3 protein: CASSEVGRGTEAFF; CDR3 DNA: TGTGCCAGCAGTGAAGTAGGCAGGGGAACTGAAGCTTTCTTT
D gene: .; V gene: TRBV30; clone size: .; J gene: TRBJ1-5; CDR3 protein: CAWSGTIPNQPQHF; CDR3 DNA: TGTGCCTGGAGTGGAACCATACCCAATCAGCCCCAGCATTTT
D gene: .; V gene: TRBV9; clone size: .; J gene: TRBJ2-3; CDR3 protein: CASSVYGLTTDTQYF; CDR3 DNA: TGTGCCAGCAGCGTCTATGGGCTAACCACAGATACGCAGTATTTT
D gene: .; V gene: TRBV2; clone size: .; J gene: TRBJ2-1; CDR3 protein: CASNPDSSYNEQFF; CDR3 DNA: TGTGCCAGCAACCCGGATAGCTCCTACAATGAGCAGTTCTTC
D gene: TRBD1; V gene: TRBV11-2; clone size: once; J gene: TRBJ2-5; CDR3 protein: CASSFPGQGGETQYF; CDR3 DNA: TGTGCCAGCAGCTTTCCGGGACAGGGGGGTGAGACCCAGTACTTC
D gene: .; V gene: TRBV2; clone size: .; J gene: TRBJ1-1; CDR3 protein: CASSEAPGTFNTEAFF; CDR3 DNA: TGTGCCAGCAGTGAAGCCCCCGGGACATTTAACACTGAAGCTTTCTTT
D gene: .; V gene: TRBV4-2; clone size: .; J gene: TRBJ1-2; CDR3 protein: CASSQEQGHGYTF; CDR3 DNA: TGTGCCAGCAGCCAAGAACAGGGCCATGGCTACACCTTC
D gene: .; V gene: TRBV5-1; clone size: .; J gene: TRBJ2-4; CDR3 protein: CASSLEGARNIQYF; CDR3 DNA: TGCGCCAGCAGCTTGGAAGGGGCGCGGAACATTCAGTACTTC
D gene: .; V gene: TRBV2; clone size: .; J gene: TRBJ1-2; CDR3 protein: CASSVDDYGYTF; CDR3 DNA: TGTGCCAGCAGTGTGGACGACTATGGCTACACCTTC
D gene: .; V gene: TRBV5-6; clone size: .; J gene: TRBJ2-2; CDR3 protein: CASNAGTLHTGELFF; CDR3 DNA: TGTGCCAGCAACGCCGGGACTCTCCACACCGGGGAGCTGTTTTTT
D gene: .; V gene: TRBV10-3; clone size: .; J gene: TRBJ2-7; CDR3 protein: CAISVKGEQYF; CDR3 DNA: TGTGCCATCAGTGTGAAGGGCGAGCAGTACTTC
D gene: .; V gene: TRBV11-3; clone size: .; J gene: TRBJ2-7; CDR3 protein: CASSLTKRQRLYEQYF; CDR3 DNA: TGTGCCAGCAGCCTAACAAAGCGACAGAGACTATACGAGCAGTACTTC
D gene: .; V gene: TRBV2; clone size: .; J gene: TRBJ1-5; CDR3 protein: CASSPHPLDRPNQPQHF; CDR3 DNA: TGTGCCAGCAGTCCACACCCCCTCGACAGGCCCAATCAGCCCCAGCATTTT
D gene: TRBD2; V gene: TRBV6-6; clone size: .; J gene: TRBJ2-2; CDR3 protein: CASNRLADYTGELFF; CDR3 DNA: TGTGCCAGCAACCGACTAGCGGACTACACCGGGGAGCTGTTTTTT
D gene: TRBD2; V gene: TRBV19; clone size: .; J gene: TRBJ2-7; CDR3 protein: CASSLAGDSYEQYF; CDR3 DNA: TGTGCCAGTAGTTTAGCGGGGGATTCCTACGAGCAGTACTTC
D gene: .; V gene: TRBV18; clone size: .; J gene: TRBJ2-5; CDR3 protein: CASSPQDLVETQYF; CDR3 DNA: TGTGCCAGCTCACCGCAAGATTTAGTGGAGACCCAGTACTTC